The 26 T cell receptor beta chains below come from one sample, sequenced in a study of blood T cell repertoires in COVID-19 (dated by TCRdb to about 2020). The library relied on the immunoSEQ multiplex PCR assay. The table was pulled from immuneACCESS by TCRdb, which kept in-frame rearrangements only. Such tables lose some clones; where checked, under half of the loss comes from unresolved V genes, and the rest has no known cause. Within this sample are under 250,000 clones, with approximately 86% of them counted one time only. Jointly, the top ten make up about 2.5% of the sample. The source material was PBMCs or T cells enriched from blood (not recorded which). All receptors come from a woman aged 30 to 39 with acute COVID-19.

CDR3 protein: CASSDPGQGAYEQFF. CDR3 DNA: TGTGCCAGCAGTGACCCGGGACAGGGGGCGTATGAGCAGTTCTTC. V and J are TRBV6-1 and TRBJ2-1; 12 nucleotides align to TRBD1. V lost 3 bases to trimming and J lost 8 bases; unmatched junction nucleotides: 5. The CDR3 contains 15 residues. Germline V gene sequence: CDR1 MNHNS, CDR2 SASEGT.

Details on this clone: Mismatch with germline at one junction end may stem from a read error. V gene TRBV18 combines with J gene TRBJ2-7, with 7 bases matching TRBD1. The CDR3 totals 14 residues. Germline V lookup: CDR1 KGHSH, CDR2 LQKENI. CDR3: CASSPRAGGYEQYF. In DNA, the CDR3 is TGTGCCAGCTCTCCACGGGCAGGGGGCTACGAGCAGTACTTC.

This chain joins TRBV27 and TRBJ2-7; 9 positions match TRBD2. The CDR3 consists of 17 residues. Germline-derived CDR1 and CDR2 are MNHEY and SMNVEV (reference sequence). V gave up 0 bases and J gave up 1 base; unmatched junction bases: 7. The CDR3 nucleotides read TGTGCCAGCAGTTTATCTGCGGGGGGGCTGGGGTCCTACGAGCAGTACTTC. Encoded protein: CASSLSAGGLGSYEQYF.

The chain carries TRBV29-1 and TRBJ1-5, with 9 bases fitting TRBD1. The junction had 9 bases not matched to a gene; V was cut back by 6 bases and J by 3 bases. CDR3 length equals 15 residues. From germline, CDR1 is SQVTM and CDR2 ANQGSEA. Here the CDR3 DNA reads TGCAGCGTAACGGAGGGACAGGGCCTCAATCAGCCCCAGCATTTT. The encoded protein is CSVTEGQGLNQPQHF.

The chain joins TRBV5-1 to TRBJ2-1; D may be TRBD1 (5 bases). The V and J ends lost 4 bases and 5 bases respectively, with 7 bases between them. The length of the CDR3 is 12 residues. From germline, CDR1 is SGHRS and CDR2 YFSETQ. CDR3 DNA sequence: TGCGCCAGCAGCAGACAGAACAATGAGCAGTTCTTC. This encodes CASSRQNNEQFF. The full variable domain, rest sourced from reference TRBV5-1 and TRBJ2-1, is KAGVTQTPRYLIKTRGQQVTLSCSPISGHRSVSWYQQTPGQGLQFLFEYFSETQRNKGNFPGRFSGRQFSNSRSEMNVSTLELGDSALYLCASSRQNNEQFFGPGTRLTVL.

The chain uses TRBV7-2 and TRBJ1-3, with D tentatively TRBD1 (5 bases). The length of the CDR3 is 15 residues. Deletions cut 5 bases from V and 2 bases from J, with 13 bases between. Germline values: CDR1 SGHTA, CDR2 FQGNSA. CDR3 sequence: CASSIDRTTGNTIYF. The CDR3 DNA reads TGTGCCAGCAGCATAGACAGAACCACTGGAAACACCATATATTTT. Looking up the rest from reference TRBV7-2 and TRBJ1-3 gives the full variable domain: GAGVSQSPSNKVTEKGKDVELRCDPISGHTALYWYRQSLGQGLEFLIYFQGNSAPDKSGLPSDRFSAERTGGSVSTLTIQRTQQEDSAVYLCASSIDRTTGNTIYFGEGSWLTVV.

The chain joins TRBV28 to TRBJ2-1; 10 bases map to TRBD1. The J segment lost 6 bases and the V segment lost 3 bases, leaving 5 bases of the junction unmatched. CDR1 and CDR2 (germline): MDHEN, SYDVKM. There are 15 residues in the CDR3. Written as DNA, the CDR3 is TGTGCCAGCAGTTTCGGACAGGGGGATATCAATGAGCAGTTCTTC. This codes for CASSFGQGDINEQFF.

The chain couples TRBV2 to TRBJ1-1; D perhaps matches TRBD1 (6 bases). The germline V and J ends were trimmed by 8 bases and 6 bases, with 10 bases remaining between them. In germline, CDR1 is SNHLY, CDR2 FYNNEI. CDR3 size: 11 residues. CDR3 nucleotides: TGTGCCAGCCGTGGGGGGCCTGAAGCTTTCTTT. Translation: CASRGGPEAFF.

V is TRBV7-2 and J is TRBJ2-1; possible D gene TRBD1, 6 bases. Trimming took 5 bases from V and 5 from J, leaving 13 bases between them. The germline V gene encodes CDR1 SGHTA and CDR2 FQGNSA. This CDR3 is built from 14 residues. The CDR3 spells CASSRSGAHNEQFF. The CDR3 DNA is TGTGCCAGCAGCAGATCAGGGGCGCACAATGAGCAGTTCTTC.

The rearrangement links TRBV5-6 to TRBJ1-5, with D possibly TRBD1 on 6 matching bases. This CDR3 has 13 residues. V was cut by 3 bases and J by 4 bases, with 8 bases left in between. Germline V gene sequence: CDR1 SGHDT, CDR2 YYEEEE. The CDR3 reads CASSSTGNQPQHF. The CDR3 bases are TGTGCCAGCAGCTCCACAGGGAATCAGCCCCAGCATTTT.

The chain is built from TRBV15 and TRBJ2-1; 9 bases line up with TRBD1. The CDR3 is 16 amino acids. CDR1 LNHNV and CDR2 YYDKDF come from the germline V gene (reference sequence). Trimming cost V 2 bases and J 7 bases; bases outside gene matches: 9. CDR3 DNA: TGTGCCACCAGCAGATCTCTTGGGACAGGGATGAATGAGCAGTTCTTC. Amino acids: CATSRSLGTGMNEQFF.

The genes are TRBV5-5 and TRBJ2-1, with 8 bases fitting TRBD1. CDR3 length: 16 residues. CDR1 and CDR2 from the germline V gene are SGHKS and YYEKEE (reference sequence). Trimming removed 3 bases from V and 11 bases from J; junction bases left unmatched: 16. CDR3 nucleotide sequence: TGTGCCAGCAGCTCCCGCACCCGGGACAGGACCCTCCAGCAGTTCTTC. Translating it yields CASSSRTRDRTLQQFF.

CDR3 sequence reads: CASSPRTGGASHYGYTF. The CDR3 DNA reads as TGTGCCAGCTCACCGAGAACAGGGGGCGCCTCGCACTATGGCTACACCTTC. The chain has TRBV18 and TRBJ1-2, with TRBD1 matching over 9 bases. Germline V gene sequence: CDR1 KGHSH, CDR2 LQKENI. The CDR3 consists of 17 residues. Unmatched junction bases numbered 11, after V lost 3 bases and J lost 3 bases. Full variable domain (remainder filled in from reference TRBV18 and TRBJ1-2): NAGVMQNPRHLVRRRGQEARLRCSPMKGHSHVYWYRQLPEEGLKFMVYLQKENIIDESGMPKERFSAEFPKEGPSILRIQQVVRGDSAAYFCASSPRTGGASHYGYTFGSGTRLTVV.

In its sample, this clone was seen a few times. The CDR3 region has the DNA TGTGCCAGCAGTTCCACCGGGACAAGAATTGAAAAACTGTTTTTT. The encoded protein is CASSSTGTRIEKLFF. The chain combines TRBV7-8 with TRBJ1-4; weak D call: TRBD1 (6 bases). The germline V gene has CDR1 SGHVS and CDR2 FQNEAQ. Trimming left V 6 bases short and J 7 bases short, with 18 bases between. This CDR3 is built from 15 residues.

The rearrangement uses TRBV14 and TRBJ1-5; D remains ambiguous. V was trimmed by 0 bases and J by 11 bases, leaving 14 bases between them. The CDR3 loop spans 14 amino acids. In germline, CDR1 is SGHDN, CDR2 FVKESK. The CDR3 DNA reads TGTGCCAGCAGCCAAGATTTTCCCATCCGGGCCCAGCATTTT. Translating gives CASSQDFPIRAQHF.

This chain connects TRBV7-8 to TRBJ2-1, with 7 bases fitting TRBD2. With V trimmed by 5 bases and J by 4 bases, 8 bases remained unmatched. The germline V gene encodes CDR1 SGHVS and CDR2 FQNEAQ. The CDR3 has 15 residues. CDR3 region: CASSPGRGRYNEQFF. The CDR3 DNA sequence: TGTGCCAGCAGCCCAGGGCGGGGGAGGTACAATGAGCAGTTCTTC.

This chain joins TRBV6-5 and TRBJ1-6; no firm D call. This CDR3 has 12 amino acids. Per the germline V gene, CDR1 is MNHEY and CDR2 is SVGAGI. The V end lost 6 bases, the J end lost 9 bases, and 9 bases lay between the germline ends. CDR3 in amino acids: CASSPGGSPLHF. The CDR3 DNA follows: TGTGCCAGCAGCCCCGGAGGTTCACCCCTCCACTTT.

The chain uses TRBV7-8 and TRBJ1-1, with D possibly matching TRBD1 (5 bases). With 6 bases removed from V and 2 bases from J, the gap between germline ends came to 16 bases. In germline, CDR1 is SGHVS, CDR2 FQNEAQ. The CDR3 runs 15 residues. This CDR3 reads CASSPRGGFNTEAFF. CDR3 nucleotides: TGTGCCAGCAGTCCGAGGGGAGGATTTAACACTGAAGCTTTCTTT.

The chain couples TRBV18 to TRBJ1-2; TRBD1 matches 7 bases. CDR3 length: 15 residues. The ends lost 2 bases at V and 0 bases at J; junction bases unmatched: 3. CDR1 and CDR2 from the germline V gene are KGHSH and LQKENI. The DNA of the CDR3 is TGTGCCAGCTCACCATCAGGGGGAGCTAACTATGGCTACACCTTC. As protein: CASSPSGGANYGYTF. The whole variable domain, filled in from reference TRBV18 and TRBJ1-2, reads NAGVMQNPRHLVRRRGQEARLRCSPMKGHSHVYWYRQLPEEGLKFMVYLQKENIIDESGMPKERFSAEFPKEGPSILRIQQVVRGDSAAYFCASSPSGGANYGYTFGSGTRLTVV.

The rearrangement joins TRBV7-2 to TRBJ1-3; D uncertain. The CDR3 extends over 13 amino acids. The germline gives CDR1 SGHTA, CDR2 FQGNSA. V was trimmed by 5 bases and J by 0 bases, leaving 5 bases between them. The CDR3 DNA follows: TGTGCCAGCAGCCCGAGCTCTGGAAACACCATATATTTT. Amino acids: CASSPSSGNTIYF.

V and J are TRBV5-1 and TRBJ2-2, with 7 bases that match TRBD1. The trim removed 9 bases at V and 0 bases at J, leaving 8 bases unmatched. The CDR3 has 15 residues. Germline CDR1 is SGHRS and CDR2 is YFSETQ. In DNA form, the CDR3 reads TGCGCCACCAACACAGGGGCCGCGAACACCGGGGAGCTGTTTTTT. Translation: CATNTGAANTGELFF. The full variable domain, rest sourced from reference TRBV5-1 and TRBJ2-2, is KAGVTQTPRYLIKTRGQQVTLSCSPISGHRSVSWYQQTPGQGLQFLFEYFSETQRNKGNFPGRFSGRQFSNSRSEMNVSTLELGDSALYLCATNTGAANTGELFFGEGSRLTVL.

The chain is built from TRBV18 and TRBJ1-2; D not resolved. Per the germline V gene, CDR1 is KGHSH and CDR2 is LQKENI. This CDR3 comprises 14 residues. The V end was cut by 2 bases, the J end by 4 bases, with 11 bases between. CDR3 nucleotide sequence: TGTGCCAGCTCACCAAACTCCCCTAGCTATGGCTACACCTTC. Translating gives CASSPNSPSYGYTF.

CDR3 nucleotides: TGTGCCAGCTCAGCCCGACAGGGGGGGGGTAACGAGCAGTACTTC. Its protein product is CASSARQGGGNEQYF. The gene calls are TRBV18 and TRBJ2-7; the match to TRBD1 covers 9 bases. CDR3 length equals 15 residues. Germline V gene data show CDR1 as KGHSH and CDR2 as LQKENI. With 5 bases clipped from V and 5 bases from J, the junction kept 10 bases outside the gene matches.

The V and J genes are TRBV7-2 and TRBJ2-2, with 11 positions matching TRBD2. V was pared by 3 bases and J by 9 bases, with 3 bases of the junction left unmatched. This CDR3 is 14 amino acids long. Germline V gene data show CDR1 as SGHTA and CDR2 as FQGNSA. CDR3 loop: CASSFSGGVWELFF. The CDR3 DNA is TGTGCCAGCAGCTTTAGCGGGGGGGTGTGGGAGCTGTTTTTT.

This CDR3 reads CASSHRERTEAFF. The CDR3 DNA reads TGTGCCAGCAGTCACAGAGAAAGAACTGAAGCTTTCTTT. The chain links TRBV12-3 or TRBV12-4 to TRBJ1-1, with D uncertain. The CDR3 has 13 residues. Trimming left V 5 bases short and J 5 bases short, with 12 bases between.

This chain joins TRBV9 and TRBJ1-1, with a possible D match to TRBD1 (6 bases). The germline V gene has CDR1 SGDLS and CDR2 YYNGEE. This CDR3 contains 14 residues. Trimming took off 3 bases at V and 1 base at J, with 10 bases between the two ends. Here the CDR3 reads CASSGQDRNTEAFF. The DNA of the CDR3 is TGTGCCAGCAGCGGTCAGGACAGGAACACTGAAGCTTTCTTT. The entire variable domain, with the rest obtained from reference TRBV9 and TRBJ1-1, is as follows: DSGVTQTPKHLITATGQRVTLRCSPRSGDLSVYWYQQSLDQGLQFLIQYYNGEERAKGNILERFSAQQFPDLHSELNLSSLELGDSALYFCASSGQDRNTEAFFGQGTRLTVV.